The rows below give T cell receptor beta chains drawn from one sample of a study of T-cell reconstitution after alpha-beta-depleted transplantation in children. TCRdb ran MiXCR on the PCR reads and lists one entry per CDR3 protein. The repertoire holds around 130,000 distinct CDR3 sequences, with around a tenth as singletons. This specimen consisted of PBMCs, mostly from graft donor cells, obtained 180 days after TCRalphabeta/CD19-depleted stem cell transplant. The receptors stem from a girl less than two years old who had a stem cell transplant for combined immunodeficiency, so the T cells may come from the graft donor. The CDR3 runs from the conserved cysteine through the conserved F or W. D genes are given only for firm matches. Some rows mark clone size as missing; the rest say once, few, many or name a class of expanded clone.

v_gene	abundance	d_gene	j_gene	CDR3aa	CDR3nt
TRBV6-5	many	NA	TRBJ2-7	CASSYRPPGLGFYEQYF	TGTGCCAGCAGTTACAGACCCCCTGGGCTTGGATTCTACGAGCAGTACTTC
TRBV12-3/TRBV12-4	few	TRBD2	TRBJ2-5	CASSLGLAGLAQETQYF	TGTGCCAGCAGCCTGGGACTAGCGGGTCTCGCCCAAGAGACCCAGTACTTC
TRBV20-1	NA	NA	TRBJ1-2	CSALALSSLGAPPNYGYTF	TGCAGTGCTTTGGCCCTCTCCTCCCTGGGGGCGCCCCCTAACTATGGCTACACCTTC
TRBV6-1	NA	NA	TRBJ1-2	CASGRGDRGGYTF	TGTGCCAGCGGAAGAGGGGACCGAGGTGGCTACACCTTC
TRBV2	NA	NA	TRBJ2-7	CASSVGGGLVWNEQYF	TGTGCCAGCAGTGTTGGGGGAGGCTTGGTGTGGAACGAGCAGTACTTC
TRBV28	NA	TRBD1	TRBJ2-1	CASSLVRTGENEQFF	TGTGCCAGCAGTTTAGTCCGGACAGGGGAGAATGAGCAGTTCTTC
TRBV9	many	TRBD2	TRBJ2-7	CASSASGRASYEQYF	TGTGCCAGCAGCGCAAGCGGGAGGGCTTCCTACGAGCAGTACTTC
TRBV5-5	few	NA	TRBJ2-5	CASSSPTSQETQYF	TGTGCCAGCAGCTCCCCGACTTCCCAAGAGACCCAGTACTTC
TRBV4-3	few	TRBD2	TRBJ2-1	CASSHARGVTYNEQFF	TGCGCCAGCAGCCACGCCCGGGGGGTCACCTACAATGAGCAGTTCTTC
TRBV3-1	few	NA	TRBJ1-4	CASSLFLDRFEKLFF	TGTGCCAGCAGCCTATTCCTTGACAGATTTGAAAAACTGTTTTTT
TRBV12-5	NA	NA	TRBJ2-2	CASALITGELFF	TGTGCTAGTGCCCTTATCACCGGGGAGCTGTTTTTT
TRBV5-1	NA	TRBD1	TRBJ1-5	CASSLGQGAPGNQPQHF	TGCGCCAGCAGCTTGGGACAGGGCGCCCCTGGCAATCAGCCCCAGCATTTT
TRBV12-3/TRBV12-4	NA	TRBD1	TRBJ2-5	CASSFSGTGWRETQYF	TGTGCCAGCAGTTTCTCGGGGACAGGGTGGAGGGAGACCCAGTACTTC
TRBV10-2	NA	NA	TRBJ1-2	CASFQGQEYGYTF	TGCGCCAGCTTTCAAGGGCAGGAGTATGGCTACACCTTC
TRBV7-3	few	NA	TRBJ2-5	CASSLGGQGSETQYF	TGTGCCAGCAGCTTAGGGGGTCAGGGCTCCGAGACCCAGTACTTC
TRBV20-1	few	TRBD2	TRBJ2-5	CLRAGGPRGQETQYF	TGCCTAAGGGCGGGGGGGCCGAGGGGGCAAGAGACCCAGTACTTC